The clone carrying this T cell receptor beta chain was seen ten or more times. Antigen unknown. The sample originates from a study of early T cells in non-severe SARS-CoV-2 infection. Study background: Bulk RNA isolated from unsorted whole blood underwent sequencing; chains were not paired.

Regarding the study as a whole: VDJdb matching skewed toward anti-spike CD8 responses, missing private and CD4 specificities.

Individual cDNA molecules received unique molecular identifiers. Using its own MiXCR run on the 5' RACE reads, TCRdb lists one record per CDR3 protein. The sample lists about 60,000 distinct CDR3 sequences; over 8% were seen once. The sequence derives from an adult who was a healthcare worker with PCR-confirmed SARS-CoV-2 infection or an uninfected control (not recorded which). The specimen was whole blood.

CDR3: CASSQDLNTETQYF. In nucleotides, the CDR3 is TGTGCCAGCAGCCAAGATCTCAACACAGAGACCCAGTACTTC. The chain uses TRBV14 and TRBJ2-5; D not resolved. The CDR3 length is 14 residues. Germline lookup yields CDR1 SGHDN and CDR2 FVKESK. Deletions cut 0 bases from V and 4 bases from J, with 9 bases between.